This T cell receptor (beta chain) was profiled in a study of early T cells in non-severe SARS-CoV-2 infection (dated by TCRdb to the early 2020s). Notes on the research overall: Because TCR sequencing relied on bulk RNA taken from unsorted whole blood, pairing of alpha and beta chains was not possible.

This clonotype turned up a few times. The antigen it recognizes is unknown. No clone much larger than this one lies a single base away; base qualities are absent. Receptors were amplified or captured by 5' RACE. The data were produced on a NextSeq 500. To correct for sequencing error and PCR bias, the TCR library protocol tagged individual cDNA molecules with unique molecular identifiers. TCR alpha and beta chains were both sequenced, and the abundances of alpha and beta sequences in each sample were closely correlated with each other. Processing in the source paper ran as follows. Decombinator V4 was used to perform V gene, J gene and CDR3 annotation of TCR sequences. Expanded TCRs were defined as changing significantly between any two time points under a Poisson model with p below 0.0001. Abundances of TCRs were expressed as counts per million after normalisation to the total number of TCRs sequenced in each sample. MAIT TCRs were defined by TRAV1-2 paired with TRAJ12, TRAJ20 or TRAJ33, and iNKT TCRs by TRAV10 paired with TRAJ18. VDJdb, accessed 1 November 2021, was searched for CMV, EBV and SARS-CoV-2 annotated TCRs, excluding TCRs annotated for multiple antigens. In TCRdb, the public reads were trimmed at Q25 with fastp and aligned with MiXCR, with productive beta chains retained. Entries that share a CDR3 protein sequence are merged under the most common genes and DNA. Clone size and V and J calls follow TCRdb, not the original study. In this sample the table shows tens of thousands of distinct CDR3 sequences, around 13% of which occur a single time. The ten largest clones capture about 6.4% of the sample.

This was a case-control study nested in a cohort of healthcare workers in London, UK, who had nasopharyngeal swab PCR tests and blood samples taken every week. Healthcare workers were recruited between 23 and 31 March 2020, during the week of the UK lockdown, and were followed weekly for up to roughly 16 weeks. What the study reported, not specific to this receptor: VDJdb matching was skewed toward anti-spike CD8 responses, so virus-specific expansions were likely underestimated and private and CD4 specificities were missed.

CDR1 and CDR2, per the germline V gene (reference sequence), are DFQATT and SNEGSKA. The trim is 6 bases for V and 1 base for J, with a gap of 13 bases between the germline ends. Taken from cysteine to phenylalanine, the CDR3 has 14 residues. Of all the DNA, just the CDR3 is kept, 42 bases in frame from base 1. Input material: whole blood. This TCR was sampled from an adult who was a healthcare worker with PCR-confirmed SARS-CoV-2 infection or an uninfected control (not recorded which). This chain joins TRBV20-1 to TRBJ2-1; no D gene call is confident. The nucleotide sequence reads as follows: TGCAGTGCCTCAAGGAGCGCGTCCTACAATGAGCAGTTCTTC. It translates to CSASRSASYNEQFF.